These 16 T cell receptor beta chains share one sample of origin, sequenced in a study of radiotherapy plus CTLA-4 blockade in lung cancer. Only in-frame clones appear in the TCRdb table, and some are missing; sequencing was by immunoSEQ multiplex PCR. The data show roughly 80,000 clones, just under 75% seen once. This material consisted of peripheral blood, taken from a patient treated with radiotherapy plus ipilimumab. Every receptor here comes from a human donor with non-small cell lung cancer whose response to radiotherapy plus ipilimumab could not be evaluated.

The V call is TRBV4-1, the J call TRBJ2-4, with a possible D match to TRBD2 (5 bases). CDR1 and CDR2 (germline): MGHRA, YSYEKL. The V gene lost 3 bases and the J gene lost 4 bases, with 16 bases spanning the gap. The length of the CDR3 is 16 residues. CDR3 nucleotides: TGCGCCAGCAGCCACCCCCCTGGTCGCGGGAAAAACATTCAGTACTTC. Translating gives CASSHPPGRGKNIQYF.

With respect to this clone: Other DNA sequences in the same sample also yield this CDR3. The chain is built from TRBV30 and TRBJ1-2; 9 nucleotides line up with TRBD1. J was trimmed by 6 bases and V by 7 bases; bases with no gene match: 12. Germline V gene sequence: CDR1 GTSNPN, CDR2 SVGIG (reference sequence). The CDR3 runs 14 residues. The CDR3 is CASLPGQGWNGYTF. The CDR3 nucleotides are TGTGCCTCCCTACCGGGACAGGGATGGAATGGCTACACCTTC.

V is TRBV27 and J is TRBJ2-3; TRBD2 is a possible D gene (6 bases). Trimming pared 5 bases from V and 4 bases from J, leaving 22 bases between. The CDR3 totals 17 residues. Germline lookup yields CDR1 MNHEY and CDR2 SMNVEV (reference sequence). CDR3 in amino acids: CASSQPSLYSSADTQYF. DNA of the CDR3: TGTGCCAGCAGTCAACCTTCTTTATATTCTAGCGCAGATACGCAGTATTTT.

The J gene is TRBJ2-5, the V gene TRBV11-2; tentative D call: TRBD2 (5 bases). This CDR3 has 16 residues. With 4 bases removed from V and 4 bases from J, the gap between germline ends came to 19 bases. The germline CDR1 and CDR2 sequences are SGHAT and FQNNGV. CDR3 amino acids: CASSSPRNTEGETQYF. DNA of the CDR3: TGTGCCAGCAGCTCCCCACGAAATACAGAGGGAGAGACCCAGTACTTC.

V is TRBV6-5 and J is TRBJ2-3; 7 bases are shared with TRBD1. V lost 4 bases, J lost 7 bases, and 11 bases stayed unmatched. Germline CDR1 is MNHEY and CDR2 is SVGAGI. The CDR3 runs to 15 residues. This CDR3 is CASSSPGTEVYTQYF. Written as DNA, the CDR3 is TGTGCCAGCAGTTCCCCCGGGACAGAAGTATATACGCAGTATTTT.

The J gene is TRBJ1-1, the V gene TRBV11-1; the D gene is possibly TRBD1 (5 bases). Looked up from germline, CDR1 is SGHAT and CDR2 is FQDESV (reference sequence). The length of the CDR3 is 17 residues. Between the trimmed V and J ends, which lost 5 bases and 1 base, there was a span of 20 bases. The CDR3 here is CASSPRWGVLGNTEAFF. The DNA for the CDR3 is TGTGCCAGCAGCCCCAGGTGGGGGGTTCTCGGGAACACTGAAGCTTTCTTT. The entire variable domain, with the rest obtained from reference TRBV11-1 and TRBJ1-1, is as follows: EAEVAQSPRYKITEKSQAVAFWCDPISGHATLYWYRQILGQGPELLVQFQDESVVDDSQLPKDRFSAERLKGVDSTLKIQPAELGDSAMYLCASSPRWGVLGNTEAFFGQGTRLTVV.

The genes are TRBV4-2 and TRBJ2-5; the D is unclear. The J call may be mistaken, given a closer DNA end match to TRBJ2-7. The germline V gene encodes CDR1 LGHNA and CDR2 YNFKEQ. CDR3 size: 14 residues. The CDR3 is CASSQAQSSYEQYF. CDR3 sequence (DNA): TGTGCCAGCAGCCAAGCACAGAGCTCCTACGAGCAGTACTTC.

The chain has TRBV19 and TRBJ2-2; 8 bases are a match to TRBD1. Per germline, CDR1 LNHDA and CDR2 SQIVND (reference sequence). This CDR3 has 16 residues. V shed 7 bases, J shed 3 bases, and the junction held 10 bases outside the gene matches. The CDR3 loop reads CASTPPDRGDTGELFF. CDR3 coding DNA: TGTGCCAGTACCCCCCCCGACAGGGGCGACACCGGGGAGCTGTTTTTT.

The V and J genes are TRBV7-3 and TRBJ1-1; 8 nucleotides match TRBD1. The CDR3 contains 16 residues. V dropped 3 bases and J dropped 2; count of bases not matched to a gene: 8. Germline-derived CDR1 and CDR2 are SGHTA and FQGTGA. The CDR3 sequence is CASSFPLTGVNTEAFF. CDR3 bases: TGTGCCAGCAGCTTCCCTCTGACAGGGGTCAACACTGAAGCTTTCTTT.

V gene TRBV5-1 combines with J gene TRBJ2-5; TRBD1 might be the D (5 bases). The CDR3 consists of 17 residues. V gave up 3 bases and J gave up 0 bases, with 18 bases separating them. Germline CDR1 is SGHRS and CDR2 is YFSETQ. As DNA, the CDR3 is TGCGCCAGCAGCTGGGGTGGTGGGGCCCCGTACCAAGAGACCCAGTACTTC. The encoded protein is CASSWGGGAPYQETQYF.

The chain joins TRBV9 to TRBJ1-2, with 9 bases lining up with TRBD1. Germline loops: CDR1 SGDLS, CDR2 YYNGEE. The CDR3 is 14 amino acids. With 2 bases clipped from V and 7 bases from J, the junction kept 6 bases outside the gene matches. The CDR3 DNA sequence: TGTGCCAGCAGCGTCGGGACAGGGATTGGTGGCTACACCTTC. Amino acids: CASSVGTGIGGYTF.

This clone was picked up a small number of times. The CDR3 DNA reads as TGTGCCAGTAGTATCGGACAGGCCACTAACTATGGCTACACCTTC. As protein: CASSIGQATNYGYTF. J is TRBJ1-2 and V is TRBV19; 7 bases are a match to TRBD1. The CDR3 has 15 residues. With 3 bases clipped from V and 0 bases from J, the junction kept 4 bases outside the gene matches. CDR1 is LNHDA, CDR2 SQIVND, per germline (reference sequence).

The chain combines TRBV4-3 with TRBJ1-3; possibly TRBD1 for D (5 bases). V was trimmed by 1 base and J by 4 bases, leaving 11 bases between them. The CDR3 runs 15 residues. Germline V CDR1 and CDR2: LGHNA, YSLEER. CDR3 coding DNA: TGCGCCAGCAGCCAAGGGACGGGGGACGGAAACACCATATATTTT. This encodes CASSQGTGDGNTIYF.

The J gene is TRBJ1-1, the V gene TRBV9, with TRBD1 as a possible D gene (6 bases). Germline CDR1 and CDR2: SGDLS and YYNGEE. The CDR3 consists of 15 residues. Trimming shortened V by 3 bases and J by 4 bases, and 16 bases separated the two germline ends. CDR3 nucleotide sequence: TGTGCCAGCAGCGCCCGGGTAGGGGGGGTCACTGAAGCTTTCTTT. It specifies CASSARVGGVTEAFF.

The chain joins TRBV6-5 to TRBJ2-3; 8 nucleotides align to TRBD2. Germline values: CDR1 MNHEY, CDR2 SVGAGI. The CDR3 length is 16 residues. Trimming took 2 bases from V and 2 from J; bases not matched to a gene: 6. CDR3 nucleotides: TGTGCCAGCAGTTACAGGACTAGCACCCTCACAGATACGCAGTATTTT. This encodes CASSYRTSTLTDTQYF.

This clone showed up just a few times. The V call is TRBV30, the J call TRBJ1-2, with D maybe TRBD1 (6 bases). V was trimmed by 4 bases and J by 2 bases, leaving 14 bases between them. The CDR3 length is 14 residues. Germline values: CDR1 GTSNPN, CDR2 SVGIG (reference sequence). The CDR3 spells CAWTSLRGNYGYTF. The CDR3 DNA reads as TGTGCCTGGACCTCACTCAGGGGAAACTATGGCTACACCTTC.